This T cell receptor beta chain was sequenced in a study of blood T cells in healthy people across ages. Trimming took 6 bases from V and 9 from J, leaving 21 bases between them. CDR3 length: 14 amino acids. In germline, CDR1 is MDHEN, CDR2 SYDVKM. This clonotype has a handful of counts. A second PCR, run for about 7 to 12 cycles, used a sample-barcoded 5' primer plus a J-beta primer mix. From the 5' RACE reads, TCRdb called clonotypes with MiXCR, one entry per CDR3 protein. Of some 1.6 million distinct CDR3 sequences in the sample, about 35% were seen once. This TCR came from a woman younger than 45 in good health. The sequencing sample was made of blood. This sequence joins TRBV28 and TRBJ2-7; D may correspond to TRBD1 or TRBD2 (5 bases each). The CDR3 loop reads CASRSGTQIRWQYF. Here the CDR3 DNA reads TGTGCCAGCAGGTCCGGGACCCAGATTCGATGGCAGTACTTC. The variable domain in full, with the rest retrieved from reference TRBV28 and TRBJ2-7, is DVKVTQSSRYLVKRTGEKVFLECVQDMDHENMFWYRQDPGLGLRLIYFSYDVKMKEKGDIPEGYSVSREKKERFSLILESASTNQTSMYLCASRSGTQIRWQYFGPGTRLTVT.